Shown below are 21 T cell receptor beta chains from a single sample sequenced in a study of regulatory T cells in long-lasting Graves disease. Relying on iRepertoire HTBI primers and Arm-PCR of CDR3 regions, the team built TCR beta libraries. MiXCR was run by TCRdb on the multiplex PCR reads, yielding one entry per CDR3 protein. The sample has over 650,000 distinct CDR3 sequences, about 32% seen once. Time point given: persistent/refractory GD, antithyroid drugs over 5 years with positive TRAb. There was RNA extracted from PBMCs, and the TCR library was made from it. The sample here was peripheral blood mononuclear cells (PBMCs), taken when the disease was refractory, from a patient treated with antithyroid drugs. All receptors come from a female donor with Graves disease.

The rearrangement joins TRBV28 to TRBJ1-1; a weak D match, TRBD1 (6 bases). This CDR3 has 13 residues. The germline V gene encodes CDR1 MDHEN and CDR2 SYDVKM. V was cut by 8 bases and J by 7 bases, with 17 bases left in between. Here the CDR3 DNA reads TGTGCCAGCGAAACAGGGTTGGAGGGTGAAGCTTTCTTT. Translation gives CASETGLEGEAFF.

The chain is built from TRBV5-1 and TRBJ1-6; possible D gene TRBD1, 6 bases. CDR3 length: 15 residues. Looked up from germline, CDR1 is SGHRS and CDR2 is YFSETQ. The V gene lost 4 bases and the J gene lost 7 bases, with 15 bases spanning the gap. CDR3 sequence reads: CASSLQGVRNSPLHF. In nucleotides, the CDR3 is TGCGCCAGCAGCCTACAGGGAGTCCGGAATTCACCCCTCCACTTT.

This clonotype was counted between two and nine times. V is TRBV18 and J is TRBJ1-2, with 8 bases that match TRBD1. The CDR3 sequence is 15 residues long. CDR1 and CDR2 from the germline V gene are KGHSH and LQKENI. V trimming: 2 bases; J trimming: 3 bases; junction bases outside the gene matches: 5. Here the CDR3 DNA reads TGTGCCAGCTCACCAAAGCAACAGGGGGACTATGGCTACACCTTC. Amino acid sequence: CASSPKQQGDYGYTF.

The CDR3 sequence: CASSVAGIEPQHF. The CDR3 DNA is TGTGCCAGCAGCGTAGCGGGGATTGAGCCCCAGCATTTT. The chain joins TRBV9 to TRBJ1-5; D gene unclear. Trimming removed 0 bases at V and 8 bases at J, with 9 bases between. This CDR3 has 13 residues. Germline V gene data show CDR1 as SGDLS and CDR2 as YYNGEE.

Many counts were recorded for this clonotype. The chain recombines TRBV2 with TRBJ1-2; 7 bases line up with TRBD1. J lost 3 bases, V lost 6 bases, and 7 bases had no gene match. The CDR3 is 14 residues long. The germline CDR1 and CDR2 sequences are SNHLY and FYNNEI. The CDR3 region has the DNA TGTGCCAGCAGGGTGACAGGGAGTGACTATGGCTACACCTTC. The encoded protein is CASRVTGSDYGYTF.

This chain joins TRBV3-1 and TRBJ1-5; D is unresolved. Trimming left V 1 base short and J 2 bases short, with 6 bases between. This CDR3 is built from 14 residues. Germline CDR1 LGHDT, CDR2 YNNKEL (reference sequence). The CDR3 is CASSQASGNQPQHF. In DNA, the CDR3 is TGTGCCAGCAGCCAAGCGTCCGGCAATCAGCCCCAGCATTTT.

The chain has TRBV12-3 or TRBV12-4 and TRBJ2-1; 7 bases align to TRBD1. With V trimmed by 5 bases and J by 3 bases, 7 bases remained unmatched. The CDR3 loop spans 15 amino acids. The CDR3 spells CASSLRQGNYNEQFF. The DNA of the CDR3 is TGTGCCAGCAGTCTTCGACAGGGAAACTACAATGAGCAGTTCTTC.

The rearrangement uses TRBV20-1 and TRBJ1-2; D gene unclear. The CDR3 loop spans 15 amino acids. V was cut by 0 bases and J by 5 bases, with 16 bases left in between. Germline values: CDR1 DFQATT, CDR2 SNEGSKA (reference sequence). CDR3 sequence: CSAREPRRLSYGYTF. CDR3 DNA sequence: TGCAGTGCTAGAGAGCCCCGGAGACTATCATATGGCTACACCTTC.

This clonotype showed up just a few times. This rearrangement joins TRBV6-5 to TRBJ1-5; TRBD1 matches 8 bases. The CDR3 is made up of 16 amino acids. Germline values: CDR1 MNHEY, CDR2 SVGAGI. The ends lost 2 bases at V and 1 base at J; junction bases unmatched: 4. The CDR3 coding sequence is TGTGCCAGCAGTTACCAGGGGGCTTTGAGCAATCAGCCCCAGCATTTT. Its protein is CASSYQGALSNQPQHF.

The chain combines TRBV27 with TRBJ1-3; no reliable D call. V dropped 5 bases and J dropped 4 bases, with 18 bases sitting between them. The CDR3 contains 16 residues. Germline V gene lookup returns CDR1 MNHEY and CDR2 SMNVEV (reference sequence). The CDR3 DNA sequence: TGTGCCAGCAGTGTGGGCGGAGTTTCACTGGGAAACACCATATATTTT. This encodes CASSVGGVSLGNTIYF.

This clonotype was observed at least ten times. The rearrangement links TRBV28 to TRBJ1-5; D remains unclear. CDR1 is MDHEN, CDR2 SYDVKM, per germline. The CDR3 runs to 11 residues. V was trimmed by 7 bases and J by 4 bases, leaving 5 bases between them. CDR3 amino acids: CASTKNQPQHF. CDR3 in DNA: TGTGCCAGCACCAAAAATCAGCCCCAGCATTTT.

This clonotype was seen repeatedly, ten times or more. V gene TRBV3-1 combines with J gene TRBJ1-6; D is undetermined. CDR3 length equals 12 residues. Trimming removed 2 bases from V and 10 bases from J, with 6 bases in between. Germline lookup yields CDR1 LGHDT and CDR2 YNNKEL (reference sequence). CDR3 residues: CASSQLRSPLHF. As DNA, the CDR3 is TGTGCCAGCAGCCAACTCAGATCACCCCTCCACTTT.

V is TRBV20-1 and J is TRBJ1-6; D call uncertain. Germline values: CDR1 DFQATT, CDR2 SNEGSKA (reference sequence). This CDR3 region has 16 residues. V lost 3 bases, J lost 0 bases, and 12 bases lay in between. The CDR3 is CSASSDPGSYNSPLHF. The DNA for the CDR3 is TGCAGTGCTAGTTCAGATCCGGGCTCCTATAATTCACCCCTCCACTTT.

The V call is TRBV28, the J call TRBJ2-3; D unresolved. The CDR3 spans 14 residues. Trimming pared 3 bases from V and 6 bases from J, leaving 13 bases between. Germline V gene data show CDR1 as MDHEN and CDR2 as SYDVKM. The CDR3 here is CASSFIGGGDTQYF. In DNA form, the CDR3 reads TGTGCCAGCAGTTTCATCGGCGGCGGCGATACGCAGTATTTT.

This clonotype was seen more than once but under ten times. V and J are TRBV12-3 or TRBV12-4 and TRBJ1-1, with no clear D. Trimming pared 0 bases from V and 2 bases from J, leaving 13 bases between. CDR3 length: 16 amino acids. CDR3 DNA: TGTGCCAGCAGTTTAGCGATTGGCCCAGTAAACACTGAAGCTTTCTTT. Residues: CASSLAIGPVNTEAFF.

The chain carries TRBV7-2 and TRBJ1-4; 9 bases fit TRBD1. The CDR3 has 13 residues. V trimming: 6 bases; J trimming: 7 bases; junction bases outside the gene matches: 3. Per the germline V gene, CDR1 is SGHTA and CDR2 is FQGNSA. The CDR3 loop is CASSRTGAEKLFF. The CDR3 DNA is TGTGCCAGCAGTAGGACAGGGGCTGAAAAACTGTTTTTT.

The chain uses TRBV5-6 and TRBJ2-7; a weak D match, TRBD2 (6 bases). Germline V lookup: CDR1 SGHDT, CDR2 YYEEEE. The ends were cut back, 2 bases at V and 5 bases at J, with 14 bases in the middle. This CDR3 is built from 14 residues. CDR3 residues: CASSFIGSSHEQYF. In nucleotides, the CDR3 is TGTGCCAGCAGCTTCATCGGGAGTAGCCACGAGCAGTACTTC.

The chain links TRBV18 to TRBJ1-1, with TRBD1 matching over 10 bases. Germline assignment: CDR1 KGHSH and CDR2 LQKENI. The trim removed 6 bases at V and 5 bases at J, leaving 9 bases unmatched. CDR3 length equals 15 residues. The CDR3, as DNA: TGTGCCAGCTCCCAACTGACAGGGGGCGGGACTGAAGCTTTCTTT. Translated, it gives CASSQLTGGGTEAFF.

This clonotype has ten or more counts. The J gene is TRBJ1-1, the V gene TRBV3-1; D is undetermined. The CDR3 covers 12 residues. V lost 2 bases and J lost 5, with 6 bases in between. Germline V gene sequence: CDR1 LGHDT, CDR2 YNNKEL (reference sequence). The chain's CDR3 is CASSQTRTEAFF. The CDR3 bases are TGTGCCAGCAGCCAAACTAGGACTGAAGCTTTCTTT.

This chain connects TRBV3-1 to TRBJ2-5, with D hard to call. This CDR3 comprises 14 residues. CDR1 LGHDT and CDR2 YNNKEL come from the germline V gene (reference sequence). With 6 bases removed from V and 1 base from J, the gap between germline ends came to 12 bases. This CDR3 is CASRPDGVQETQYF. The CDR3 nucleotides read TGTGCCAGCAGACCGGACGGAGTCCAAGAGACCCAGTACTTC.

Details on this clonotype: Because the CDR3 is missing its conserved closing phenylalanine or tryptophan, this is likely a read error. The chain employs TRBV29-1 and TRBJ1-1, with 9 bases matching TRBD1. CDR1 and CDR2 from the germline V gene are SQVTM and ANQGSEA. This CDR3 contains 14 residues. Trimming at V came to 6 bases and at J to 3 bases, leaving 8 bases not matched to a gene. CDR3 residues: CSVQQGAGDTEAFV. In DNA form, the CDR3 reads TGCAGCGTACAACAGGGGGCTGGAGACACTGAAGCTTTCGTT.